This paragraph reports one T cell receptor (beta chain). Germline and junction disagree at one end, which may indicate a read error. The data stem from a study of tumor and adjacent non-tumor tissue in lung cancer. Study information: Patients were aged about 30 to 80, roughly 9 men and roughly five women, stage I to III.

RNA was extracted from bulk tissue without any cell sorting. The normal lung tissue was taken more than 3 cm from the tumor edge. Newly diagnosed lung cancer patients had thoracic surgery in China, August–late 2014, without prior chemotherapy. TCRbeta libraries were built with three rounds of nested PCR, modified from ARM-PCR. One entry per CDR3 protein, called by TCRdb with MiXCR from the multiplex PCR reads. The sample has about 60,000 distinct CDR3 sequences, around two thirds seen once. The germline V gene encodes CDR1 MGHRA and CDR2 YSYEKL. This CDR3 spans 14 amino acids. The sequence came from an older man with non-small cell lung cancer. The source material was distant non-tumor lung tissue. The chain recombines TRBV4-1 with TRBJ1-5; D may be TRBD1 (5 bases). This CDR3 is CANSQTGSNQPQHF. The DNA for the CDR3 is TGCGCCAACAGCCAAACAGGAAGCAATCAGCCCCAGCATTTT.